These 21 T cell receptor beta chains originate from one sample sequenced in a study of blood T cells in healthy people across ages (dated by TCRdb to about 2015). Library method: 5' RACE. TCRdb shows the sequencer as Illumina HiSeq 2500. A second PCR of about 6 to 11 cycles was performed with a sample-barcoded 5' primer and a J-beta primer mix. In TCRdb, the public reads were trimmed at Q25 with fastp and aligned with MiXCR, with productive beta chains retained. Rows matching on CDR3 protein sequence are summarized as one entry with the most common DNA and genes. Present in this sample are 1,100,000 or so distinct CDR3 sequences, more than 40% of which were seen just once. The ten largest make up approximately 20% of the sample. Sequencing used blood. These receptor sequences come from a woman between 55 and 75 years old in good health.

This chain connects TRBV5-4 to TRBJ2-5; D may match TRBD1 or TRBD2 (6 bases each). Trimming removed 0 bases from V and 4 bases from J, with 13 bases in between. The CDR3 has 15 amino acids. The V gene's germline CDR1 is SGHNT and CDR2 YYREEE (reference sequence). CDR3: CASSLARGRTETQYF. The DNA of the CDR3 is TGTGCCAGCAGCTTGGCACGGGGGCGGACAGAGACCCAGTACTTC.

The CDR3 loop reads CSAPTLAGGSETQYF. The DNA for the CDR3 is TGCAGTGCCCCTACCCTAGCGGGAGGGTCAGAGACCCAGTACTTC. J is TRBJ2-5 and V is TRBV20-1; 12 positions match TRBD2. V was clipped by 6 bases and J by 4 bases; unmatched bases: 9. Looked up from germline, CDR1 is DFQATT and CDR2 is SNEGSKA (reference sequence). The CDR3 length is 15 residues.

This clonotype has just a few counts. The chain carries TRBV11-2 and TRBJ2-5, with 12 bases aligning to TRBD2. Germline V gene data show CDR1 as SGHAT and CDR2 as FQNNGV. The ends lost 7 bases at V and 6 bases at J; junction bases unmatched: 6. This CDR3 is 14 amino acids long. CDR3 coding DNA: TGTGCCAGCATCGGACTAGCGGGAAAAAAGACCCAGTACTTC. As protein: CASIGLAGKKTQYF.

The chain employs TRBV21-1 and TRBJ2-7; TRBD2 is the table's D call, not checked against the DNA. TRBV21-1 is annotated as a pseudogene. This CDR3 region has 16 residues. CDR3 loop: CARGTSGRSLVYEQYF. Written as DNA, the CDR3 is TGTGCCAGGGGGACTAGCGGGAGATCACTGGTCTACGAGCAGTACTTC.

The rearrangement joins TRBV29-1 to TRBJ2-3, with 7 bases aligning to TRBD1. The germline V gene has CDR1 SQVTM and CDR2 ANQGSEA. Germline trimming cut 7 bases from V and 2 bases from J; bases unmatched to any gene: 12. There are 15 residues in the CDR3. The CDR3 sequence is CSGAQGNHPTDTQYF. CDR3 sequence (DNA): TGCAGCGGTGCACAGGGGAATCATCCCACAGATACGCAGTATTTT.

The chain carries TRBV5-6 and TRBJ2-1; 7 bases agree with TRBD2. The V gene end was trimmed by 4 bases and the J gene end by 11 bases; junction bases not matched to a gene: 15. Germline V gene data show CDR1 as SGHDT and CDR2 as YYEEEE. This CDR3 region has 15 residues. CDR3 nucleotides: TGTGCCAGCAGCCCTAGTGATGGCGGGAGAAAAAAGCAGTTCTTC. It encodes CASSPSDGGRKKQFF.

The J gene is TRBJ2-7, the V gene TRBV7-2; D call uncertain. Germline-derived CDR1 and CDR2 are SGHTA and FQGNSA. The V end lost 0 bases, the J end lost 5 bases, and 14 bases lay between the germline ends. This CDR3 spans 15 amino acids. CDR3 sequence reads: CASSLAPGSVNEQYF. The DNA for the CDR3 is TGTGCCAGCAGCTTAGCTCCCGGCAGCGTCAACGAGCAGTACTTC.

This chain connects TRBV27 to TRBJ1-5, with TRBD1 matching over 7 bases. CDR3 length equals 12 residues. Germline CDR1 MNHEY, CDR2 SMNVEV (reference sequence). The V and J ends lost 9 bases and 6 bases, in that order; junction bases with no gene match: 5. CDR3 residues: CASYYRGQPQHF. The DNA of the CDR3 is TGTGCCAGTTACTACAGGGGTCAGCCCCAGCATTTT.

This clonotype has ten or more counts. The rearrangement links TRBV7-2 to TRBJ2-7; no clear D gene. The germline V and J ends were trimmed by 1 base and 7 bases, with 20 bases remaining between them. Germline-derived CDR1 and CDR2 are SGHTA and FQGNSA. CDR3 length equals 16 residues. The CDR3 sequence: CASSLGPNPRTNEQYF. CDR3 coding DNA: TGTGCCAGCAGCTTAGGACCCAATCCTAGAACTAATGAGCAGTACTTC.

This clonotype occurred a few times. The rearrangement joins TRBV20-1 to TRBJ1-5; 8 bases are shared with TRBD1. Germline V CDR1 and CDR2: DFQATT, SNEGSKA (reference sequence). The V gene end was trimmed by 2 bases and the J gene end by 3 bases; junction bases not matched to a gene: 9. This CDR3 region has 16 residues. CDR3 protein: CSARPRGQFHNQPQHF. The DNA of the CDR3 is TGCAGTGCTAGACCCAGGGGGCAATTCCACAATCAGCCCCAGCATTTT.

This clonotype was observed a handful of times. V usage is TRBV9 and J usage is TRBJ2-1; D remains unclear. The CDR3 runs 12 residues. Germline V lookup: CDR1 SGDLS, CDR2 YYNGEE. V was cut by 4 bases and J by 10 bases, with 12 bases left in between. CDR3: CASSPSGLEQFF. DNA of the CDR3: TGTGCCAGCAGCCCCTCGGGCTTGGAGCAGTTCTTC.

This clonotype has a handful of counts. V gene TRBV2 combines with J gene TRBJ2-1, with D possibly matching TRBD1 (5 bases). The ends were cut back, 2 bases at V and 2 bases at J, with 10 bases in the middle. This CDR3 region has 15 residues. Per the germline V gene, CDR1 is SNHLY and CDR2 is FYNNEI. In DNA, the CDR3 is TGTGCCAGCAGTGAAAGAGGACAAACCTACAATGAGCAGTTCTTC. This sequence encodes CASSERGQTYNEQFF.

This chain links TRBV6-1 with TRBJ1-2; D not resolved. V dropped 6 bases and J dropped 7 bases, with 18 bases sitting between them. From germline, CDR1 is MNHNS and CDR2 SASEGT. This CDR3 has 14 amino acids. The CDR3 bases are TGTGCCAGCAGATTAGGCCTCGATGGAAGTGGCTACACCTTC. Encoded protein: CASRLGLDGSGYTF.

The chain has TRBV15 and TRBJ2-5, with 7 bases fitting TRBD1. Trimming removed 4 bases from V and 0 bases from J; junction bases left unmatched: 8. This CDR3 is built from 16 residues. Germline V gene lookup returns CDR1 LNHNV and CDR2 YYDKDF (reference sequence). The CDR3: CATSTIMGQYQETQYF. The CDR3 nucleotides are TGTGCCACCAGCACGATCATGGGACAGTACCAAGAGACCCAGTACTTC. Filled out from reference TRBV15 and TRBJ2-5, the complete variable domain reads DAMVIQNPRYQVTQFGKPVTLSCSQTLNHNVMYWYQQKSSQAPKLLFHYYDKDFNNEADTPDNFQSRRPNTSFCFLDIRSPGLGDTAMYLCATSTIMGQYQETQYFGPGTRLLVL.

This clonotype was counted a few times. The chain combines TRBV28 with TRBJ2-5, with 11 bases aligning to TRBD1. The germline V gene encodes CDR1 MDHEN and CDR2 SYDVKM. Trimming at V came to 3 bases and at J to 5 bases, leaving 8 bases not matched to a gene. The CDR3 runs 16 residues. In nucleotides, the CDR3 is TGTGCCAGCAGTTTCTGGACAGGGGGCAAAGAGGAGACCCAGTACTTC. Protein sequence: CASSFWTGGKEETQYF.

The chain is built from TRBV6-6 and TRBJ1-2, with 7 bases that match TRBD1. This CDR3 spans 15 amino acids. Germline-derived CDR1 and CDR2 are MNHNY and SVGAGI (reference sequence). J lost 3 bases, V lost 5 bases, and 9 bases had no gene match. CDR3: CASSPLGGSHYGYTF. The DNA of the CDR3 is TGTGCCAGCAGTCCCTTAGGGGGCAGTCACTATGGCTACACCTTC.

This clonotype turned up a few times. The V gene is TRBV7-2, the J gene TRBJ1-4; possibly TRBD1 for D (6 bases). V shed 5 bases and J shed 3 bases, with 16 bases lying between them. The length of the CDR3 is 16 residues. Per germline, CDR1 SGHTA and CDR2 FQGNSA. The CDR3, as DNA: TGTGCCAGCAGCATCAGAACAGGGATCCCTAATGAAAAACTGTTTTTT. This sequence encodes CASSIRTGIPNEKLFF.

The chain uses TRBV20-1 and TRBJ1-5; the D is unclear. This CDR3 is built from 16 residues. Germline assignment: CDR1 DFQATT and CDR2 SNEGSKA (reference sequence). V was clipped by 0 bases and J by 3 bases, with 15 bases between them. The CDR3 loop reads CSARDGNRAYNQPQHF. CDR3 DNA sequence: TGCAGTGCTAGAGATGGTAACAGAGCCTACAATCAGCCCCAGCATTTT.

The CDR3 nucleotides are TGTGCCAGCAGTGAGGGGGGTTTTGGCTACACCTTC. Translation gives CASSEGGFGYTF. The rearrangement uses TRBV2 and TRBJ1-2, with D perhaps matching TRBD1 (5 bases). The CDR3 contains 12 residues. Deletions cut 3 bases from V and 7 bases from J, with 9 bases between. Germline V gene sequence: CDR1 SNHLY, CDR2 FYNNEI.

This chain uses TRBV29-1 with TRBJ2-7; a weak D match, TRBD1 (6 bases). CDR1 is SQVTM, CDR2 ANQGSEA, per germline. The CDR3 is 12 residues long. V was pared by 7 bases and J by 2 bases, with 12 bases between. The DNA for the CDR3 is TGCAGCGCCCTTGGGGGCCCCTACGAGCAGTACTTC. Its protein product is CSALGGPYEQYF.

This chain joins TRBV30 and TRBJ1-2; possibly TRBD1 for D (5 bases). Per the germline V gene, CDR1 is GTSNPN and CDR2 is SVGIG (reference sequence). V lost 1 base to trimming and J lost 6 bases, with 15 bases between them. CDR3 length equals 14 residues. CDR3 DNA: TGTGCCTGGAGTGGGAGTAGGGGAGGTAATGGCTACACCTTC. Translating gives CAWSGSRGGNGYTF.